This passage covers 11 T cell receptor beta chains from one sample sequenced in a study of cytomegalovirus exposure and HLA in healthy donors. The PCR made use of 60 Vbeta and 13 Jbeta primers. The protocol was immunoSEQ multiplex PCR, while the TCRdb copy is restricted to in-frame clones and leaves out a portion. The data show 150,000 to 200,000 clones, 82% seen once. Material for sequencing was PBMCs. These receptor sequences come from a girl between 5 and 17 years old in good health and CMV-seropositive.

The gene calls are TRBV29-1 and TRBJ2-2; TRBD2 might be the D (5 bases). This CDR3 is built from 13 residues. V was pared by 6 bases and J by 0 bases, with 8 bases between. Germline CDR1 reads SQVTM; CDR2 reads ANQGSEA. The CDR3 DNA sequence: TGCAGCGTGGGAGCTGCGAACACCGGGGAGCTGTTTTTT. This codes for CSVGAANTGELFF.

For the CDR3, the DNA is TGTGCCAGCAGCTCTAGCGGGGGGAGTACCTACGAGCAGTACTTC. Amino acids: CASSSSGGSTYEQYF. This chain joins TRBV7-2 and TRBJ2-7; 11 bases are shared with TRBD2. This CDR3 spans 15 amino acids. Germline V gene data show CDR1 as SGHTA and CDR2 as FQGNSA. J lost 2 bases, V lost 4 bases, and 4 bases had no gene match.

The rearrangement uses TRBV7-2 and TRBJ2-1; TRBD2 agrees at 8 bases. Germline CDR1 reads SGHTA; CDR2 reads FQGNSA. V was clipped by 3 bases and J by 3 bases; unmatched bases: 13. The CDR3 is 18 residues long. CDR3 coding DNA: TGTGCCAGCAGCTTGGAAGCGGCGGGGGGAAAGGTCTACAATGAGCAGTTCTTC. It codes for CASSLEAAGGKVYNEQFF.

The chain couples TRBV2 to TRBJ2-1; possible D gene TRBD2, 6 bases. The V gene's germline CDR1 is SNHLY and CDR2 FYNNEI. This CDR3 comprises 15 residues. V lost 0 bases and J 4 bases, leaving 10 bases between the germline ends. CDR3 DNA sequence: TGTGCCAGCAGTGAAGCTTCGGGAGATTACAATGAGCAGTTCTTC. Its protein is CASSEASGDYNEQFF.

This clone has more than one count but fewer than ten. The V and J genes are TRBV4-2 and TRBJ2-7; 9 nucleotides align to TRBD1. The V gene's germline CDR1 is LGHNA and CDR2 YNFKEQ. The CDR3 length is 14 residues. With V trimmed by 3 bases and J by 6 bases, 6 bases remained unmatched. The DNA for the CDR3 is TGTGCCAGCAGCCACTCAAGGGGACAGGGCGAGCAGTACTTC. Translating gives CASSHSRGQGEQYF.

The chain employs TRBV7-2 and TRBJ1-2; the match to TRBD1 covers 7 bases. V dropped 4 bases and J dropped 5; count of bases not matched to a gene: 7. The CDR3 extends over 14 amino acids. Per germline, CDR1 SGHTA and CDR2 FQGNSA. CDR3 sequence reads: CASSSQTGSYGYTF. CDR3 DNA: TGTGCCAGCAGCTCTCAGACAGGGAGTTATGGCTACACCTTC. Variable domain in full (rest from reference TRBV7-2 and TRBJ1-2): GAGVSQSPSNKVTEKGKDVELRCDPISGHTALYWYRQSLGQGLEFLIYFQGNSAPDKSGLPSDRFSAERTGGSVSTLTIQRTQQEDSAVYLCASSSQTGSYGYTFGSGTRLTVV.

This clone came up a few times. Here the CDR3 reads CASSLGQGYSYEQYF. CDR3 sequence (DNA): TGCGCCAGCAGCTTGGGACAGGGATACTCCTACGAGCAGTACTTC. The chain joins TRBV5-1 to TRBJ2-7; 7 nucleotides line up with TRBD1. CDR3 length: 15 amino acids. CDR1 SGHRS and CDR2 YFSETQ come from the germline V gene. Trimming took 0 bases from V and 0 from J; bases not matched to a gene: 3.

J is TRBJ2-5 and V is TRBV25-1, with 7 positions matching TRBD1. This CDR3 has 16 residues. The germline V gene has CDR1 MGHDK and CDR2 SYGVNS. V was clipped by 8 bases and J by 4 bases; unmatched bases: 16. The CDR3 coding sequence is TGTGCCAGCCAGATCTCGACAGGGACCCACGGAGAGACCCAGTACTTC. Its protein is CASQISTGTHGETQYF.

The chain couples TRBV28 to TRBJ2-2; possibly TRBD1 for D (6 bases). The length of the CDR3 is 14 residues. In germline, CDR1 is MDHEN, CDR2 SYDVKM. With 3 bases removed from V and 1 base from J, the gap between germline ends came to 6 bases. For the CDR3, the DNA is TGTGCCAGCAGTTTGGGACAGAACACCGGGGAGCTGTTTTTT. Translated, it gives CASSLGQNTGELFF.

This clone came up once. The chain has TRBV19 and TRBJ2-1, with 12 positions matching TRBD2. CDR3 size: 14 residues. V shed 7 bases and J 6 bases; nucleotides not matched to a gene: 4. The V gene's germline CDR1 is LNHDA and CDR2 SQIVND (reference sequence). CDR3 loop: CASTPSGRANEQFF. CDR3 in DNA: TGTGCCAGTACGCCTAGCGGGAGGGCCAATGAGCAGTTCTTC. The full variable domain, completed using reference TRBV19 and TRBJ2-1, is DGGITQSPKYLFRKEGQNVTLSCEQNLNHDAMYWYRQDPGQGLRLIYYSQIVNDFQKGDIAEGYSVSREKKESFPLTVTSAQKNPTAFYLCASTPSGRANEQFFGPGTRLTVL.

V is TRBV5-4 and J is TRBJ2-7, with 9 bases matching TRBD1. CDR3 length: 14 amino acids. The germline V gene has CDR1 SGHNT and CDR2 YYREEE (reference sequence). The V and J ends lost 2 bases and 2 bases, in that order; junction bases with no gene match: 2. CDR3 nucleotide sequence: TGTGCCAGCAGCTTATACAGGGGGCCCTACGAGCAGTACTTC. This sequence encodes CASSLYRGPYEQYF.